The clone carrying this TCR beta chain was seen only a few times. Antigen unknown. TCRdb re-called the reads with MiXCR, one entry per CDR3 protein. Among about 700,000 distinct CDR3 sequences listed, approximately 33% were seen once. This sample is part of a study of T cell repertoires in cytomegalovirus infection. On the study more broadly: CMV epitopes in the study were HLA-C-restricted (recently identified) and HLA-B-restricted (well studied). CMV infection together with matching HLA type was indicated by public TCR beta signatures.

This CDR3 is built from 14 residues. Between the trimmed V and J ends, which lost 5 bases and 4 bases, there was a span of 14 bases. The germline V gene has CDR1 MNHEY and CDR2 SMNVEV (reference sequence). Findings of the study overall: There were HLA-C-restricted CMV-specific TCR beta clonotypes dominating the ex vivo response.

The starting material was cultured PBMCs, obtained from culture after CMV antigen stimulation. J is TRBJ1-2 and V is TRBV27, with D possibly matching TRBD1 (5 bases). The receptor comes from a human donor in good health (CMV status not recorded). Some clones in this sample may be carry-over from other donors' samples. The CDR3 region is CASSMGLSLYGYTF. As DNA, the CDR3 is TGTGCCAGCAGTATGGGACTTAGCCTCTATGGCTACACCTTC.